This passage covers 9 T cell receptor beta chains from one sample sequenced in a study of beta chain features in type 1 diabetes. General study points: Researchers report that Type 1 diabetes patients had moderately but significantly shorter TCRB CDR3s across all four CD4+ subsets.

Expressed TCRB transcripts got sequenced, as all isolated RNA was reverse transcribed. Using immunoSEQ multiplex PCR, the repertoire was profiled, and TCRdb retains in-frame clones only, with some absent. The data contain 200,000 to 250,000 clones, more than 15% of them singletons. Antigens for these TCRs are unknown. The sample was naive CD4+ T cells from blood. All receptors derive from a man aged 25-40 years with type 1 diabetes.

As to this clone: The same CDR3 is also encoded by other DNA sequences in this sample. The chain is built from TRBV9 and TRBJ2-1; D may be TRBD2 (6 bases). The CDR3 extends over 14 amino acids. The V gene's germline CDR1 is SGDLS and CDR2 YYNGEE. V gave up 4 bases and J gave up 2 bases, with 10 bases separating them. Here the CDR3 reads CASSPRLAYNEQFF. The CDR3 nucleotides read TGTGCCAGCAGCCCCAGACTAGCCTACAATGAGCAGTTCTTC.

This chain uses TRBV20-1 with TRBJ2-3; 7 positions agree with TRBD2. The germline V gene encodes CDR1 DFQATT and CDR2 SNEGSKA (reference sequence). The ends lost 6 bases at V and 6 bases at J; junction bases unmatched: 3. This CDR3 has 11 amino acids. Here the CDR3 reads CSAAGADTQYF. The DNA of the CDR3 is TGCAGTGCGGCGGGAGCGGATACGCAGTATTTT.

There are a few counts of this clone. Written as DNA, the CDR3 is TGTGCCAGCAGCGAGGATTTATCCCATCCTGGGGCCAACGTCCTGACTTTC. Protein sequence: CASSEDLSHPGANVLTF. The V gene is TRBV9, the J gene TRBJ2-6; no firm D call. Germline V gene sequence: CDR1 SGDLS, CDR2 YYNGEE. The CDR3 has 17 amino acids. Trimming left V 3 bases short and J 2 bases short, with 15 bases between. The variable domain in full, with the rest retrieved from reference TRBV9 and TRBJ2-6, is DSGVTQTPKHLITATGQRVTLRCSPRSGDLSVYWYQQSLDQGLQFLIQYYNGEERAKGNILERFSAQQFPDLHSELNLSSLELGDSALYFCASSEDLSHPGANVLTFGAGSRLTVL.

The chain is built from TRBV4-3 and TRBJ1-1, with unresolved D. Germline V gives CDR1 LGHNA, CDR2 YSLEER. Trimming removed 4 bases at V and 0 bases at J, with 9 bases between. CDR3 length equals 14 residues. The DNA for the CDR3 is TGCGCCAGCAGCCTCTACAGCCTGAACACTGAAGCTTTCTTT. Encoded protein: CASSLYSLNTEAFF.

This clone was counted a few times. The V and J genes are TRBV11-2 and TRBJ2-2; tentative D call: TRBD2 (6 bases). Deletions cut 5 bases from V and 2 bases from J, with 9 bases between. Germline V gives CDR1 SGHAT, CDR2 FQNNGV. The CDR3 contains 14 residues. CDR3 loop: CASSPGTNTGELFF. In DNA, the CDR3 is TGTGCCAGCAGCCCTGGGACTAACACCGGGGAGCTGTTTTTT.

This clone was counted between two and nine times. The chain uses TRBV20-1 and TRBJ2-4; tentative D call: TRBD1 (6 bases). Trimming left V 3 bases short and J 8 bases short, with 8 bases between. Germline V gene data show CDR1 as DFQATT and CDR2 as SNEGSKA (reference sequence). The CDR3 loop spans 11 amino acids. The CDR3 sequence: CSASRQDIQYF. The CDR3 region has the DNA TGCAGTGCTAGCCGACAGGACATTCAGTACTTC.

The chain combines TRBV6-5 with TRBJ2-6; maybe TRBD2 (5 bases). Germline V gives CDR1 MNHEY, CDR2 SVGAGI. This CDR3 spans 15 amino acids. V was cut by 6 bases and J by 0 bases, with 9 bases left in between. CDR3 nucleotides: TGTGCCAGCAGGACTATCTTCTCTGGGGCCAACGTCCTGACTTTC. It yields the protein CASRTIFSGANVLTF.

This sequence joins TRBV7-2 and TRBJ2-1; D possibly corresponds to TRBD1 (6 bases). The V gene lost 10 bases and the J gene lost 4 bases, with 20 bases spanning the gap. The germline V gene encodes CDR1 SGHTA and CDR2 FQGNSA. The CDR3 contains 15 residues. The CDR3 DNA follows: TGTGCCACCGCGCGGGCAGGGGAGTTTTACAATGAGCAGTTCTTC. It encodes CATARAGEFYNEQFF.

On this clone: An end of the junction differs from the germline gene, which may be a read error. The rearrangement uses TRBV20-1 and TRBJ1-1; no firm D call. Germline lookup yields CDR1 DFQATT and CDR2 SNEGSKA (reference sequence). The CDR3 totals 9 residues. CDR3 sequence: CSARRPRVF. The CDR3 region has the DNA TGCAGTGCTAGACGCCCCCGGGTCTTT.